Sequencing of this T cell receptor (beta chain) was carried out in a study of T cells after posttransplantation cyclophosphamide. The protocol was immunoSEQ multiplex PCR, while the TCRdb copy is restricted to in-frame clones and leaves out a portion. The data hold around 2,300 clones, with approximately 71% observed a single time. Trimming cost V 4 bases and J 5 bases, with 19 bases left between them. Germline loops: CDR1 SGHRS, CDR2 YFSETQ. This CDR3 contains 16 residues. Busulfan-fludarabine conditioning, marrow transplant, and cyclophosphamide on days +3 and +4 were administered. This specimen consisted of PBMCs, obtained after allogeneic stem cell transplant with posttransplant cyclophosphamide. V is TRBV5-1 and J is TRBJ1-5; D is unresolved. The TCR sequence derives from a male patient between 60 and 69 years old who received an allogeneic stem cell transplant from a related donor and was CMV-positive. Some T cells may be the graft donor's. CDR3 loop: CASSPGEGRSYQPQHF. The DNA for the CDR3 is TGCGCCAGCAGCCCCGGGGAAGGACGATCCTATCAGCCCCAGCATTTT.